The 30 T cell receptor beta chains given below trace back to one sample, sequenced in a study of OX40 agonist ivuxolimab in advanced cancers. TCRdb's table, derived via immunoSEQ multiplex PCR, lists solely in-frame clones and lacks some. The data hold over 95,000 clones, with roughly 80% observed a single time. The starting material was CD4+ or CD8+ T cells sorted from blood, obtained in a trial of the OX40 agonist ivuxolimab. The receptors shown here come from an adult with an advanced solid tumor such as melanoma, head and neck, liver or kidney cancer.

V usage is TRBV27 and J usage is TRBJ1-5; perhaps TRBD1 as D (5 bases). This CDR3 comprises 17 residues. Per germline, CDR1 MNHEY and CDR2 SMNVEV (reference sequence). V lost 6 bases and J 2 bases, leaving 20 bases between the germline ends. CDR3 in DNA: TGTGCCAGCAGGGACCTAGAAGGGGAATGGGGCAATCAGCCCCAGCATTTT. Translation: CASRDLEGEWGNQPQHF.

DNA of the CDR3: TGTGCCAGCAGTTTTTATACCTCCCCTAATGAAAAACTGTTTTTT. Protein product: CASSFYTSPNEKLFF. The chain is built from TRBV28 and TRBJ1-4; the D is unclear. The germline V gene has CDR1 MDHEN and CDR2 SYDVKM. The CDR3 loop spans 15 amino acids. Trimming left V 3 bases short and J 3 bases short, with 11 bases between.

The chain uses TRBV7-2 and TRBJ2-3; D might be TRBD2 (7 bases). This CDR3 region has 13 residues. Germline CDR1 is SGHTA and CDR2 is FQGNSA. V was trimmed by 4 bases and J by 11 bases, leaving 16 bases between them. The CDR3 region is CASSSEWGGMQYF. CDR3 coding DNA: TGTGCCAGCAGCTCAGAATGGGGGGGCATGCAGTATTTT.

The gene calls are TRBV2 and TRBJ1-5; D gene ambiguous. Trimming took off 2 bases at V and 0 bases at J, with 5 bases between the two ends. CDR3 size: 14 residues. Germline CDR1 and CDR2: SNHLY and FYNNEI. The CDR3 bases are TGTGCCAGCAGTGAACAGTTTAGCAATCAGCCCCAGCATTTT. Its translation: CASSEQFSNQPQHF.

V is TRBV18 and J is TRBJ1-1; TRBD1 aligns across 8 bases. Germline V CDR1 and CDR2: KGHSH, LQKENI. CDR3 length: 16 amino acids. J was trimmed by 0 bases and V by 4 bases; bases with no gene match: 7. The CDR3 DNA reads as TGTGCCAGCTCACTGGTGACAGGGGCTATGAACACTGAAGCTTTCTTT. This sequence encodes CASSLVTGAMNTEAFF. Complete variable domain (other parts from reference TRBV18 and TRBJ1-1): NAGVMQNPRHLVRRRGQEARLRCSPMKGHSHVYWYRQLPEEGLKFMVYLQKENIIDESGMPKERFSAEFPKEGPSILRIQQVVRGDSAAYFCASSLVTGAMNTEAFFGQGTRLTVV.

The chain recombines TRBV11-2 with TRBJ1-5, with 8 bases fitting TRBD1. Germline V gives CDR1 SGHAT, CDR2 FQNNGV. This CDR3 region has 15 residues. With V trimmed by 2 bases and J by 5 bases, 5 bases remained unmatched. CDR3 DNA sequence: TGTGCCAGCAGCTTAAATCCAGGGGGCGATCAGCCCCAGCATTTT. Its translation is CASSLNPGGDQPQHF.

For the CDR3, the DNA is TGTGCCGAGAGGGACAGGGCTCAGCCCCAGCATTTT. Its protein is CAERDRAQPQHF. The chain is built from TRBV9 and TRBJ1-5, with 9 bases identical to TRBD1. Per the germline V gene, CDR1 is SGDLS and CDR2 is YYNGEE. The CDR3 runs to 12 residues. Trimming at V came to 10 bases and at J to 6 bases, leaving 5 bases not matched to a gene.

The rearrangement links TRBV6-6 to TRBJ1-4; D gene uncertain. Trimming cost V 0 bases and J 8 bases, with 7 bases left between them. The CDR3 contains 13 residues. Germline CDR1 and CDR2: MNHNY and SVGAGI (reference sequence). DNA for the CDR3: TGTGCCAGCAGTTACTCAGAGACGGAAAAACTGTTTTTT. Translation gives CASSYSETEKLFF.

V and J are TRBV12-5 and TRBJ2-7; 7 bases align to TRBD2. The germline V gene has CDR1 LGHNT and CDR2 FRNRAP. CDR3 length: 15 amino acids. V shed 7 bases, J shed 2 bases, and the junction held 11 bases outside the gene matches. In DNA form, the CDR3 reads TGTGCTAGTGCCGCGTCGGGAGGACCTACCTACGAGCAGTACTTC. It yields the protein CASAASGGPTYEQYF.

The chain recombines TRBV5-1 with TRBJ2-7; D remains ambiguous. Trimming shortened V by 0 bases and J by 3 bases, and 4 bases separated the two germline ends. CDR1 and CDR2 from the germline V gene are SGHRS and YFSETQ. The CDR3 totals 12 residues. CDR3 sequence reads: CASSLVGYEQYF. The CDR3 DNA reads as TGCGCCAGCAGCTTGGTCGGCTACGAGCAGTACTTC.

This clone was seen a single time. The CDR3 nucleotides are TGTGCCAGTAGTGATCGACAGTTTCAAGAGACCCAGTACTTC. Its protein is CASSDRQFQETQYF. The V call is TRBV19, the J call TRBJ2-5, with D perhaps TRBD1 (5 bases). The CDR3 contains 14 residues. Germline loops: CDR1 LNHDA, CDR2 SQIVND (reference sequence). The V gene lost 5 bases and the J gene lost 2 bases, with 12 bases spanning the gap.

This clone is a singleton in its sample. The J gene is TRBJ1-5, the V gene TRBV6-9, with a possible D match to TRBD1 (6 bases). Per germline, CDR1 MNHGY and CDR2 SVAAGI. Trimming cost V 5 bases and J 6 bases, with 11 bases left between them. This CDR3 comprises 13 residues. The CDR3 bases are TGTGCCAGCAGTACAGGGTTGGGTCAGCCCCAGCATTTT. Translating gives CASSTGLGQPQHF.

V is TRBV18 and J is TRBJ1-1, with 8 bases matching TRBD1. The CDR3 is 15 amino acids. With 3 bases clipped from V and 1 base from J, the junction kept 4 bases outside the gene matches. CDR1 and CDR2 (germline): KGHSH, LQKENI. The CDR3 here is CASSPRTGRNTEAFF. Here the CDR3 DNA reads TGTGCCAGCTCACCTAGGACAGGGAGGAACACTGAAGCTTTCTTT.

Written as DNA, the CDR3 is TGTGCCAGCAGTTTAGGGGGTACTGGGGAAAAACTGTTTTTT. As protein: CASSLGGTGEKLFF. This chain joins TRBV28 and TRBJ1-4, with TRBD1 as a possible D gene (5 bases). CDR3 size: 14 residues. V was shortened by 2 bases and J by 8 bases, with 12 bases between the two germline ends. The germline CDR1 and CDR2 sequences are MDHEN and SYDVKM.

The chain recombines TRBV29-1 with TRBJ2-1; tentative D call: TRBD2 (5 bases). Trimming removed 6 bases from V and 3 bases from J, with 18 bases in between. The CDR3 loop spans 15 amino acids. Germline CDR1 and CDR2: SQVTM and ANQGSEA. The CDR3 here is CSVAKVSGLYNEQFF. In nucleotides, the CDR3 is TGCAGCGTGGCGAAAGTAAGCGGACTCTACAATGAGCAGTTCTTC.

The rearrangement uses TRBV28 and TRBJ1-2, with 8 positions matching TRBD1. The CDR3 consists of 14 residues. The germline gives CDR1 MDHEN, CDR2 SYDVKM. V lost 0 bases, J lost 8 bases, and 5 bases stayed unmatched. CDR3 nucleotides: TGTGCCAGCAGTTTATGGCAGGGGGCAGGGGGCTACACCTTC. It specifies CASSLWQGAGGYTF.

A single count supports this clone. The chain is built from TRBV6-5 and TRBJ2-1; D is uncertain. CDR3 length: 14 amino acids. Germline CDR1 is MNHEY and CDR2 is SVGAGI. Trimming cost V 6 bases and J 7 bases, with 16 bases left between them. CDR3 coding DNA: TGTGCCAGCAGCAAGCCGATCCACTCGAATGAGCAGTTCTTC. The encoded protein is CASSKPIHSNEQFF.

The chain has TRBV19 and TRBJ1-2; no definite D call. Germline V gives CDR1 LNHDA, CDR2 SQIVND (reference sequence). The ends were cut back, 3 bases at V and 2 bases at J, with 7 bases in the middle. The CDR3 totals 13 residues. CDR3 coding DNA: TGTGCCAGTAGTATCATTGGGAACTATGGCTACACCTTC. This translates into CASSIIGNYGYTF. The full variable domain, completed using reference TRBV19 and TRBJ1-2, is DGGITQSPKYLFRKEGQNVTLSCEQNLNHDAMYWYRQDPGQGLRLIYYSQIVNDFQKGDIAEGYSVSREKKESFPLTVTSAQKNPTAFYLCASSIIGNYGYTFGSGTRLTVV.

The rearrangement links TRBV30 to TRBJ2-7; unclear D gene. Germline V lookup: CDR1 GTSNPN, CDR2 SVGIG (reference sequence). V lost 0 bases and J 7 bases, leaving 7 bases between the germline ends. CDR3 length equals 11 residues. CDR3 loop: CAWSVLGEQYF. The CDR3, as DNA: TGTGCCTGGAGTGTCTTGGGGGAGCAGTACTTC.

This chain connects TRBV14 to TRBJ2-7; possibly TRBD1 or TRBD2 for D (7 bases each). The V end lost 4 bases, the J end lost 3 bases, and 16 bases lay between the germline ends. Germline assignment: CDR1 SGHDN and CDR2 FVKESK. The CDR3 consists of 15 residues. CDR3 DNA sequence: TGTGCCAGCAGCCCTGGGAGGGGGCTTCGCTACGAGCAGTACTTC. Amino acid sequence: CASSPGRGLRYEQYF.

The chain joins TRBV11-3 to TRBJ2-1, with D uncertain. Germline-derived CDR1 and CDR2 are SGHNT and YENEEA. The V end lost 0 bases, the J end lost 6 bases, and 12 bases lay between the germline ends. This CDR3 is 15 amino acids long. The CDR3 spells CASSLDRARTNEQFF. DNA for the CDR3: TGTGCCAGCAGCTTAGATCGGGCTAGAACCAATGAGCAGTTCTTC.

V gene TRBV11-1 combines with J gene TRBJ2-7; D unresolved. The CDR3 is 12 amino acids. V shed 3 bases and J shed 5 bases, with 8 bases lying between them. Germline CDR1 and CDR2: SGHAT and FQDESV (reference sequence). CDR3 coding DNA: TGTGCCAGCAGCTTCGTCTCTAACGAGCAGTACTTC. Its protein is CASSFVSNEQYF.

This rearrangement joins TRBV19 to TRBJ1-1, with D uncertain. Germline V gives CDR1 LNHDA, CDR2 SQIVND (reference sequence). The CDR3 sequence is 16 residues long. V dropped 0 bases and J dropped 4 bases, with 15 bases sitting between them. As DNA, the CDR3 is TGTGCCAGTAGTATAGAACGGGCAGGATTTAGCACTGAAGCTTTCTTT. Translated, it gives CASSIERAGFSTEAFF.

This clone has only a few counts. The chain is built from TRBV12-5 and TRBJ2-3; 11 nucleotides agree with TRBD1. The length of the CDR3 is 15 residues. Germline V CDR1 and CDR2: LGHNT, FRNRAP. V was clipped by 2 bases and J by 4 bases; unmatched bases: 2. The CDR3 DNA is TGTGCTAGTGGTTTGACGGGACAGGGGGCAGATACGCAGTATTTT. Its translation is CASGLTGQGADTQYF. The whole variable domain, filled in from reference TRBV12-5 and TRBJ2-3, reads DARVTQTPRHKVTEMGQEVTMRCQPILGHNTVFWYRQTMMQGLELLAYFRNRAPLDDSGMPKDRFSAEMPDATLATLKIQPSEPRDSAVYFCASGLTGQGADTQYFGPGTRLTVL.

CDR3 region: CASSPRTENEQFF. The CDR3 coding sequence is TGTGCCAGCTCACCACGAACGGAGAATGAGCAGTTCTTC. The gene calls are TRBV18 and TRBJ2-1; D is unresolved. Deletions cut 1 base from V and 7 bases from J, with 8 bases between. The CDR3 spans 13 residues. Germline assignment: CDR1 KGHSH and CDR2 LQKENI.

The chain carries TRBV6-4 and TRBJ1-4, with D hard to call. V gave up 0 bases and J gave up 6 bases, with 8 bases separating them. The germline gives CDR1 MRHNA, CDR2 SNTAGT. The CDR3 sequence is 14 residues long. This chain's CDR3 is CASSDSNGYEKLFF. CDR3 bases: TGTGCCAGCAGTGACTCGAATGGGTATGAAAAACTGTTTTTT.

This sequence joins TRBV18 and TRBJ1-1, with TRBD1 as a possible D gene (6 bases). CDR3 length: 15 amino acids. Per the germline V gene, CDR1 is KGHSH and CDR2 is LQKENI. Trimming removed 1 base at V and 1 base at J, with 10 bases between. The CDR3 protein is CASSPREGGNTEAFF. In DNA form, the CDR3 reads TGTGCCAGCTCACCACGGGAGGGGGGGAACACTGAAGCTTTCTTT.

CDR3 DNA sequence: TGTGCCATCAGTGATGGTTTCGGGGCAGGAATCTACGAGCAGTACTTC. Translation gives CAISDGFGAGIYEQYF. The chain links TRBV10-3 to TRBJ2-7; D is possibly TRBD1 or TRBD2 (5 bases each). The CDR3 runs 16 residues. V lost 3 bases and J 3 bases, leaving 18 bases between the germline ends. In germline, CDR1 is ENHRY, CDR2 SYGVKD.

This clone has more than one count but fewer than ten. This chain uses TRBV5-1 with TRBJ2-1; D is undetermined. V was cut by 4 bases and J by 0 bases, with 8 bases left in between. This CDR3 has 14 amino acids. Per germline, CDR1 SGHRS and CDR2 YFSETQ. CDR3 in DNA: TGCGCCAGCAGCAGGGTAAGCTCCTACAATGAGCAGTTCTTC. Amino acid sequence: CASSRVSSYNEQFF.

The CDR3 loop is CASSVGGSSGNTIYF. For the CDR3, the DNA is TGTGCCAGTAGCGTAGGGGGGAGCTCTGGAAACACCATATATTTT. V is TRBV11-3 and J is TRBJ1-3; a possible D gene is TRBD1 (6 bases). Deletions cut 9 bases from V and 0 bases from J, with 15 bases between. Germline assignment: CDR1 SGHNT and CDR2 YENEEA. This CDR3 is 15 amino acids long.